This section outlines one T cell receptor (beta chain) sequence together with its context. Its specificity is not known. A read error may be the cause here, since a much bigger clone is one base away. This entry is derived from a study of neurological immune-mediated disorders. Whole-study results and caveats: Falling below healthy controls, multiple sclerosis showed the least TCR clonal expansion, while HTLV-1-associated myelopathy showed the most.

This CDR3 is 9 amino acids long. CDR1 and CDR2 from the germline V gene are SGHTA and FQGTGA. Synthesis of cDNA was performed by 5'RACE using 10-nucleotide random UMIs. Via MiXCR, TCRdb re-called the 5' RACE reads, giving one row per CDR3 protein. This table has some 16,000 distinct CDR3 sequences, about 10% appearing once. This receptor was obtained from a middle-aged man in good health. The specimen sequenced was CD8+ T cells from blood. The chain recombines TRBV7-3 with TRBJ1-2; D not certain. The CDR3 DNA is TGTGCCAGCATCTTAACGTGCCACTTC. Protein: CASILTCHF.